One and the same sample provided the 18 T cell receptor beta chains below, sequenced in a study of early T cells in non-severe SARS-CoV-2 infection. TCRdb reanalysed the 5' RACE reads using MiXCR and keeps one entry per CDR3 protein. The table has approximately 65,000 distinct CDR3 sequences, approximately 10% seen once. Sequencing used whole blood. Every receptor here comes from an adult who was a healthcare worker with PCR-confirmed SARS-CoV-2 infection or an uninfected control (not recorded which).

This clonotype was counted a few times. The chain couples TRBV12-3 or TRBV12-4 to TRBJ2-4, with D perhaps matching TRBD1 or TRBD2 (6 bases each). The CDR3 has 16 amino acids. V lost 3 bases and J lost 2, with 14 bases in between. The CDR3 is CASSFSGAWSKNIQYF. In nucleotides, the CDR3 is TGTGCCAGCAGTTTTTCGGGGGCTTGGTCCAAAAACATTCAGTACTTC.

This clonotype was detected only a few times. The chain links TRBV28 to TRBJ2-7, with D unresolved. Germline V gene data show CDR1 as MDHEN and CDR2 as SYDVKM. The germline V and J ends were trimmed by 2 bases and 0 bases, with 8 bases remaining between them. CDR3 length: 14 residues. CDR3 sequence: CASSLDALSYEQYF. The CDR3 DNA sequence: TGTGCCAGCAGTTTAGACGCCCTCTCCTACGAGCAGTACTTC.

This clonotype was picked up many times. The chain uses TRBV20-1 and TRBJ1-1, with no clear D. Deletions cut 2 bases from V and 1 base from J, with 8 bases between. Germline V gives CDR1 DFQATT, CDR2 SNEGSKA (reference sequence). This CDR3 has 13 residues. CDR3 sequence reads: CSARSRGNTEAFF. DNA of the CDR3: TGCAGTGCTAGATCTCGGGGGAACACTGAAGCTTTCTTT.

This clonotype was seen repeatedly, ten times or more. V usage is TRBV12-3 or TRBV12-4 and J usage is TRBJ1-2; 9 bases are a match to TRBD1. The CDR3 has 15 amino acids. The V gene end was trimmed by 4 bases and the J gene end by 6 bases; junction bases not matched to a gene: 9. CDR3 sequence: CASSSNLRTGDGYTF. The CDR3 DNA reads TGTGCCAGCAGTTCAAACTTAAGGACAGGGGATGGCTACACCTTC.

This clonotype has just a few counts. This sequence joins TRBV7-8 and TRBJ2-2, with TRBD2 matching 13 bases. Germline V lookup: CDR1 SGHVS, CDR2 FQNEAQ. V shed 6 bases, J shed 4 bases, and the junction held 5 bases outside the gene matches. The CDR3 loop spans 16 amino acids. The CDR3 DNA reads TGTGCCAGCAGTGAAAGGACTAGCGGGAGCACCGGGGAGCTGTTTTTT. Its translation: CASSERTSGSTGELFF.

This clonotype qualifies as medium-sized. The CDR3 here is CASSLGQGHEQYF. DNA of the CDR3: TGTGCCAGCAGTTTAGGGCAGGGACACGAGCAGTACTTC. The chain joins TRBV12-3 or TRBV12-4 to TRBJ2-7; D could derive from TRBD1 or TRBD2 (5 bases each). This CDR3 has 13 amino acids. Deletions cut 1 base from V and 5 bases from J, with 9 bases between.

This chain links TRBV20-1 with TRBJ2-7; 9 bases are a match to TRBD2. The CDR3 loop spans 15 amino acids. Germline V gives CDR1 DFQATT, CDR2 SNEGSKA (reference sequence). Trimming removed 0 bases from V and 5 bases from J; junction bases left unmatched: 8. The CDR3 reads CSARDMEREVNEQYF. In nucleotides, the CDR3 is TGCAGTGCTAGAGATATGGAGCGGGAGGTTAACGAGCAGTACTTC.

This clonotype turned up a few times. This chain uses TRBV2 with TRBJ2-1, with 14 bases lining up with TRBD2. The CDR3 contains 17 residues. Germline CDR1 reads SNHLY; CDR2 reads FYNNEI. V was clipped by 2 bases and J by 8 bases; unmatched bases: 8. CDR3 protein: CASSEWGTSGSYDEQFF. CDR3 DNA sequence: TGTGCCAGCAGTGAATGGGGGACTAGCGGGAGTTATGATGAGCAGTTCTTC. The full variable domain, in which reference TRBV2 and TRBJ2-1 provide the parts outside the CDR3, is EPEVTQTPSHQVTQMGQEVILRCVPISNHLYFYWYRQILGQKVEFLVSFYNNEISEKSEIFDDQFSVERPDGSNFTLKIRSTKLEDSAMYFCASSEWGTSGSYDEQFFGPGTRLTVL.

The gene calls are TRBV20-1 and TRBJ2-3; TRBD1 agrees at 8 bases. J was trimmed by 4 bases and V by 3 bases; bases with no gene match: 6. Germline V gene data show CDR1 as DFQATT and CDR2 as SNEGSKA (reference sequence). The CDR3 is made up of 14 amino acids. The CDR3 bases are TGCAGTGCTAGCCTGGACAGGGTATCAGATACGCAGTATTTT. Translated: CSASLDRVSDTQYF.

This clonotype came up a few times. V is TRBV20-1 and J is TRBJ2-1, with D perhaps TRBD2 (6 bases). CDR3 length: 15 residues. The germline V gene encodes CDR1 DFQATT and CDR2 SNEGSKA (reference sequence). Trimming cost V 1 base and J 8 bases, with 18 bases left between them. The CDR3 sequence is CSARAGEGETDEQFF. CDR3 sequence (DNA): TGCAGTGCTAGAGCGGGAGAGGGCGAGACCGATGAGCAGTTCTTC.

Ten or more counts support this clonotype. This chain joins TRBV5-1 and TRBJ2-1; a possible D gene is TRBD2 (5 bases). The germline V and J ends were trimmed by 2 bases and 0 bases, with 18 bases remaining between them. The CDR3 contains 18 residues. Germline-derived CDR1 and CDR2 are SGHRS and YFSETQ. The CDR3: CASSLGQDSSSSYNEQFF. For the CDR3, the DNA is TGCGCCAGCAGCTTAGGCCAGGACTCCTCGAGCTCCTACAATGAGCAGTTCTTC.

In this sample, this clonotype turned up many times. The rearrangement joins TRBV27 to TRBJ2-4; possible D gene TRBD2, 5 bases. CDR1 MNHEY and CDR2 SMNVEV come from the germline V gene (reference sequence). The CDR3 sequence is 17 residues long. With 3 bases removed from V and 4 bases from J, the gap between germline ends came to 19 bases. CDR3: CASSLWSGGRAKNIQYF. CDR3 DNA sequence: TGTGCCAGCAGTTTGTGGAGCGGAGGACGGGCGAAAAACATTCAGTACTTC.

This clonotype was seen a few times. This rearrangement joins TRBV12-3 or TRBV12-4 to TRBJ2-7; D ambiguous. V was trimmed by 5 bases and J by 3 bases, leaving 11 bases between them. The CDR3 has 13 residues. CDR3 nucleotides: TGTGCCAGCAGTACCCGAGGAGTCTACGAGCAGTACTTC. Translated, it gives CASSTRGVYEQYF.

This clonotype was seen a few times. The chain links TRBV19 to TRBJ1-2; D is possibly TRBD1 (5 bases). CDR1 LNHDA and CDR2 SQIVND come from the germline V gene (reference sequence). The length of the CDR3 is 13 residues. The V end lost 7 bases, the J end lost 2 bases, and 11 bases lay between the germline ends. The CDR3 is CASTPGGNYGYTF. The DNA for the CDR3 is TGTGCCAGTACCCCGGGGGGAAACTATGGCTACACCTTC. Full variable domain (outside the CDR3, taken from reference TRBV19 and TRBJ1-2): DGGITQSPKYLFRKEGQNVTLSCEQNLNHDAMYWYRQDPGQGLRLIYYSQIVNDFQKGDIAEGYSVSREKKESFPLTVTSAQKNPTAFYLCASTPGGNYGYTFGSGTRLTVV.

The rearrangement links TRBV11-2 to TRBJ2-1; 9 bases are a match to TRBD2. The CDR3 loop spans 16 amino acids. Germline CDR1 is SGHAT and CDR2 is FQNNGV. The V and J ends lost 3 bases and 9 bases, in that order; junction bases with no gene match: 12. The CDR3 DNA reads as TGTGCCAGCAGCTTGGAAACGGGACTAGCTACGGGTGAGCAGTTCTTC. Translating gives CASSLETGLATGEQFF. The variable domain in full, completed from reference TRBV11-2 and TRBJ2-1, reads EAGVAQSPRYKIIEKRQSVAFWCNPISGHATLYWYQQILGQGPKLLIQFQNNGVVDDSQLPKDRFSAERLKGVDSTLKIQPAKLEDSAVYLCASSLETGLATGEQFFGPGTRLTVL.

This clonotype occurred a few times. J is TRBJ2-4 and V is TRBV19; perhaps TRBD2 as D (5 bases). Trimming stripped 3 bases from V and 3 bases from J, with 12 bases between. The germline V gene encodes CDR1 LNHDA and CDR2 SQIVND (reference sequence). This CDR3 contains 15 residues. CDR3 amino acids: CASSIAGEVKNIQYF. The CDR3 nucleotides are TGTGCCAGTAGTATTGCCGGGGAAGTCAAAAACATTCAGTACTTC.

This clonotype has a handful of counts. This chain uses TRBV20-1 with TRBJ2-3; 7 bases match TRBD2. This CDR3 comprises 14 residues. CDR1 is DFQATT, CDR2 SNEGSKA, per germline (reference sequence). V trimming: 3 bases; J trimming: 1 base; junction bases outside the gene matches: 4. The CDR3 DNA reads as TGCAGTGCTAGGGAGCGGGGCCGCACAGATACGCAGTATTTT. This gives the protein CSARERGRTDTQYF.

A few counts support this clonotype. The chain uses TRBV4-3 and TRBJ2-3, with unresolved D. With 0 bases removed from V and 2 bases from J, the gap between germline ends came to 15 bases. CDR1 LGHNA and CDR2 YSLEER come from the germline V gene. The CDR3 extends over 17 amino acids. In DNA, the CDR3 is TGCGCCAGCAGCCAAGATCAGTCATCGGGCGTCACAGATACGCAGTATTTT. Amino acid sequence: CASSQDQSSGVTDTQYF.